A single sample is the source of the 11 T cell receptor beta chains below, sequenced in a study of blood T cell repertoires in COVID-19 (dated by TCRdb to the early 2020s). The method behind the library was the immunoSEQ multiplex PCR assay. In its TCRdb copy, this immuneACCESS table keeps in-frame sequences only and misses some clones. Where compared with another copy, unresolved V genes explain less than half of these, and the others have no known cause. Across this sample there are fewer than 400,000 clones, with around 85% seen only once. The ten most abundant clones make up roughly 2.3% of the sample. Sequenced input: PBMCs or T cells enriched from blood (not recorded which). These receptor sequences come from a man aged 25-45 years who had recovered from COVID-19.

V usage is TRBV19 and J usage is TRBJ1-1; D unclear. The CDR3 is 13 amino acids. The V end was cut by 3 bases, the J end by 1 base, with 6 bases between. Germline V CDR1 and CDR2: LNHDA, SQIVND (reference sequence). The CDR3 nucleotides are TGTGCCAGTAGTATGAGTCAGAACACTGAAGCTTTCTTT. Its translation: CASSMSQNTEAFF. Together with reference TRBV19 and TRBJ1-1, the CDR3 gives the full variable domain: DGGITQSPKYLFRKEGQNVTLSCEQNLNHDAMYWYRQDPGQGLRLIYYSQIVNDFQKGDIAEGYSVSREKKESFPLTVTSAQKNPTAFYLCASSMSQNTEAFFGQGTRLTVV.

V usage is TRBV27 and J usage is TRBJ1-5; 8 positions agree with TRBD1. V lost 5 bases, J lost 3 bases, and 9 bases stayed unmatched. CDR1 MNHEY and CDR2 SMNVEV come from the germline V gene (reference sequence). This CDR3 has 16 amino acids. CDR3 sequence (DNA): TGTGCCAGCAGTCCCCAGACAGGGGTTATCAATCAGCCCCAGCATTTT. This gives the protein CASSPQTGVINQPQHF.

This chain connects TRBV25-1 to TRBJ2-1, with 11 nucleotides matching TRBD2. The CDR3 has 15 residues. The V gene end was trimmed by 3 bases and the J gene end by 8 bases; junction bases not matched to a gene: 6. CDR1 and CDR2 from the germline V gene are MGHDK and SYGVNS. The CDR3 reads CASSDSASGGYEQFF. The CDR3 nucleotides are TGTGCCAGCAGTGATTCGGCTAGCGGGGGGTATGAGCAGTTCTTC.

The rearrangement uses TRBV6-5 and TRBJ1-5, with D possibly TRBD1 on 5 matching bases. This CDR3 region has 13 residues. Germline V gene sequence: CDR1 MNHEY, CDR2 SVGAGI. Trimming cost V 5 bases and J 6 bases, with 11 bases left between them. The DNA of the CDR3 is TGTGCCAGCAGTCCAAGACAGCGTCAGCCCCAGCATTTT. Amino acids: CASSPRQRQPQHF.

This chain uses TRBV5-1 with TRBJ1-1; no reliable D call. Germline V gives CDR1 SGHRS, CDR2 YFSETQ. The CDR3 consists of 17 residues. Trimming removed 0 bases at V and 5 bases at J, with 20 bases between. The CDR3 sequence is CASSLAGVWQANTEAFF. CDR3 coding DNA: TGCGCCAGCAGCTTGGCCGGGGTGTGGCAGGCCAATACTGAAGCTTTCTTT.

The chain recombines TRBV3-1 (or the pseudogene TRBV3-2) with TRBJ2-1, with TRBD1 as a possible D gene (6 bases). V was trimmed by 4 bases and J by 10 bases, leaving 11 bases between them. The CDR3 totals 12 residues. Germline-derived CDR1 and CDR2 are LGHDT and YNNKEL (reference sequence). CDR3 bases: TGTGCCAGCAGCCGTTCAGGGGTAGAGCAGTTCTTC. It translates to CASSRSGVEQFF.

This clone was picked up one time. The chain employs TRBV5-1 and TRBJ1-3; D is possibly TRBD1 (5 bases). Germline CDR1 SGHRS, CDR2 YFSETQ. Trimming removed 6 bases at V and 4 bases at J, with 14 bases between. The CDR3 consists of 14 residues. The CDR3 sequence: CASKIDSTGNTIYF. Here the CDR3 DNA reads TGCGCCAGCAAGATCGACAGTACGGGAAACACCATATATTTT.

The J gene is TRBJ2-7, the V gene TRBV7-8; 13 positions match TRBD2. Trimming at V came to 1 base and at J to 8 bases, leaving 8 bases not matched to a gene. This CDR3 is built from 16 residues. Germline CDR1 and CDR2: SGHVS and FQNEAQ. The CDR3 reads CASSLDGLAGASQQYF. CDR3 DNA: TGTGCCAGCAGCTTAGACGGACTAGCGGGGGCTAGTCAGCAGTACTTC.

This chain links TRBV5-4 with TRBJ2-7, with TRBD2 identical over 7 bases. The V and J ends lost 4 bases and 6 bases, in that order; junction bases with no gene match: 10. Germline V gives CDR1 SGHNT, CDR2 YYREEE (reference sequence). The CDR3 has 14 amino acids. CDR3 residues: CASSARERGVEQYF. DNA for the CDR3: TGTGCCAGCAGCGCCAGGGAGCGGGGAGTCGAGCAGTACTTC.

The chain carries TRBV7-2 and TRBJ1-2; unclear D gene. The CDR3 has 15 amino acids. V was trimmed by 0 bases and J by 8 bases, leaving 16 bases between them. Germline V lookup: CDR1 SGHTA, CDR2 FQGNSA. The DNA of the CDR3 is TGTGCCAGCAGCTTAGCGCCAGGAGGTGGGCGAGGCTACACCTTC. Amino acids: CASSLAPGGGRGYTF.

The CDR3 DNA follows: TGCGCCAGCAGCTTCGGAGGCAACATGAACACTGAAGCTTTCTTT. It specifies CASSFGGNMNTEAFF. The rearrangement uses TRBV5-1 and TRBJ1-1; no clear D. The CDR3 extends over 15 amino acids. V dropped 2 bases and J dropped 0 bases, with 11 bases sitting between them. CDR1 is SGHRS and CDR2 is YFSETQ in the germline V gene.